This T cell receptor (beta chain) was sequenced during a study of blood T cells in healthy people across ages. V lost 2 bases and J lost 6; bases outside the gene matches: 18. The CDR3 is 19 amino acids. The germline V gene has CDR1 SEHNR and CDR2 FQNEAQ (reference sequence). The donors, healthy Caucasians from Russia, were aged roughly 6 to 90. Using a J-beta primer mix together with a sample-barcoded 5' primer, a second PCR was run for roughly 7 to 12 cycles. TCRdb reprocessed the 5' RACE reads with MiXCR, giving one entry per CDR3 protein. The table lists 900,000 to 950,000 distinct CDR3 sequences, under 35% of them singletons. This same sample was also taken into another study, of T cells of mothers and their children.

The sequenced sample consisted of blood. The chain carries TRBV7-9 and TRBJ1-1; 10 bases match TRBD1. The sequence derives from a woman aged 40 to 55 in good health. CDR3 loop: CASSLISVGQGRAGSEAFF. CDR3 nucleotide sequence: TGTGCCAGCAGCTTAATTTCCGTGGGACAGGGGAGGGCTGGCTCTGAAGCTTTCTTT.